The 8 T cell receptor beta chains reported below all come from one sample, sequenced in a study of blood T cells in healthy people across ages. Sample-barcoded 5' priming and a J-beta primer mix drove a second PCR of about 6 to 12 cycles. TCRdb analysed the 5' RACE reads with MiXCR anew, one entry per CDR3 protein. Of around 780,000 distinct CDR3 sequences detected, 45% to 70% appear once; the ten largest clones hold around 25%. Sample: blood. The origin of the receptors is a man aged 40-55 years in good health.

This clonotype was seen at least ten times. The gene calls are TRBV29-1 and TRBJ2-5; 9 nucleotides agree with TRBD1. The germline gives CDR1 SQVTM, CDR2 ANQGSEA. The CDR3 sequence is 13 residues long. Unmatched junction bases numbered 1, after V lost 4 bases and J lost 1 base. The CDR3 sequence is CSVGGQGQETQYF. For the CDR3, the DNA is TGCAGCGTTGGGGGACAGGGCCAAGAGACCCAGTACTTC.

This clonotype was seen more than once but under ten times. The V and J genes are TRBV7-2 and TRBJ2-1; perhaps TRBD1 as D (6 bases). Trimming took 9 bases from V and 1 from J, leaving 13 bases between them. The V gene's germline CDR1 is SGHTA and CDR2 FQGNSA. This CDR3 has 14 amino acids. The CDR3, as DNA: TGTGCCAGTCAGACAGGAGTGTCCTACAATGAGCAGTTCTTC. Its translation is CASQTGVSYNEQFF.

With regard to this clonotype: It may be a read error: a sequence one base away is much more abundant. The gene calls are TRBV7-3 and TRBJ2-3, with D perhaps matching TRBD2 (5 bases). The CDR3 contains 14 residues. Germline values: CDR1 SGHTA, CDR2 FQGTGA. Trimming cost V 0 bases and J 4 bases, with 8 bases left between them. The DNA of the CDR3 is TGTGCCAGCAGCTTAACATTTAGCGCAGATACGCAGTATTTT. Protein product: CASSLTFSADTQYF.

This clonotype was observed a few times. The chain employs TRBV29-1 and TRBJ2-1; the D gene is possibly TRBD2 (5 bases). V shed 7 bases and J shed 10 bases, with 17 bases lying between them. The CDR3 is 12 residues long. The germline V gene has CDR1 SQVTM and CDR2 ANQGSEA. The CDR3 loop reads CSAYFSVEEQFF. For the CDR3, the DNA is TGCAGCGCTTACTTTAGCGTCGAGGAGCAGTTCTTC.

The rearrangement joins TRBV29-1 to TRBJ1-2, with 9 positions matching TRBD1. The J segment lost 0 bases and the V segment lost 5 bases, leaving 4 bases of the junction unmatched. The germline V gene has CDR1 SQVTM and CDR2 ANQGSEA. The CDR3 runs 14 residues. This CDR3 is CSVLDRGANYGYTF. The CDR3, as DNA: TGCAGCGTTCTGGACAGGGGTGCTAACTATGGCTACACCTTC. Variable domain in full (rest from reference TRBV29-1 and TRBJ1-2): SAVISQKPSRDICQRGTSLTIQCQVDSQVTMMFWYRQQPGQSLTLIATANQGSEATYESGFVIDKFPISRPNLTFSTLTVSNMSPEDSSIYLCSVLDRGANYGYTFGSGTRLTVV.

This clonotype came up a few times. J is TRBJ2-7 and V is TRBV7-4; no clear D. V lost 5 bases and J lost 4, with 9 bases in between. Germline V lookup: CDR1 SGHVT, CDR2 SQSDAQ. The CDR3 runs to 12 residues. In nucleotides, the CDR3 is TGTGCCAGCAGCCCACCGGTATACGAGCAGTACTTC. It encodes CASSPPVYEQYF.

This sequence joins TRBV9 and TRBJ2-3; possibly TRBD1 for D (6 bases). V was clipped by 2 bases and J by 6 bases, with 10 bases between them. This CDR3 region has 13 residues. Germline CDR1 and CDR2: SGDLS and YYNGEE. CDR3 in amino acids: CASSVPGVDTQYF. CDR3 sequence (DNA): TGTGCCAGCAGCGTCCCAGGGGTGGATACGCAGTATTTT.

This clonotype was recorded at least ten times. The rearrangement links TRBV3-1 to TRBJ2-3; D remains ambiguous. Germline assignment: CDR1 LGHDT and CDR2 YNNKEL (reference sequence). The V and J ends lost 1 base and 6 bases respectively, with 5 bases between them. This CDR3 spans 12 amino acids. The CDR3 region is CASSQVADTQYF. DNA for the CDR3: TGTGCCAGCAGCCAAGTGGCGGATACGCAGTATTTT.